Shown below are 5 T cell receptor beta chains from a single sample sequenced in a study of T cells after yellow fever vaccination. TCRdb re-called the 5' RACE reads with MiXCR, one entry per CDR3 protein. Here the sample spans about 370,000 distinct CDR3 sequences, approximately 10% being singletons. The source was PBMCs, collected on the day of the first yellow fever vaccination. The source of these receptors is a man younger than 35 who received the YFV17D yellow fever vaccine.

This clonotype was seen many times. The V call is TRBV7-9, the J call TRBJ1-5; D not resolved. This CDR3 region has 13 residues. The V and J ends lost 4 bases and 11 bases respectively, with 15 bases between them. CDR1 and CDR2 from the germline V gene are SEHNR and FQNEAQ (reference sequence). The DNA of the CDR3 is TGTGCCAGCAGCTCGGGGTGGGAGTTGGCCCAGCATTTT. Translating gives CASSSGWELAQHF.

This clonotype was seen more than once but under ten times. The chain joins TRBV2 to TRBJ2-2; TRBD1 matches at 8 bases. V lost 8 bases to trimming and J lost 5 bases; unmatched junction nucleotides: 10. Germline values: CDR1 SNHLY, CDR2 FYNNEI. The CDR3 consists of 15 residues. The CDR3 spells CASFRDRRPTGELFF. Written as DNA, the CDR3 is TGTGCCAGCTTCCGGGACAGGCGCCCAACCGGGGAGCTGTTTTTT.

The chain combines TRBV4-2 with TRBJ1-4, with 8 bases lining up with TRBD1. J gave up 0 bases and V 4 bases, and 4 bases lay outside the gene matches. CDR1 is LGHNA, CDR2 YNFKEQ, per germline. The CDR3 contains 16 residues. The CDR3: CASSRRQGSTNEKLFF. CDR3 nucleotide sequence: TGTGCCAGCAGCCGAAGACAGGGGTCAACTAATGAAAAACTGTTTTTT.

This clonotype has more than one count but fewer than ten. The chain uses TRBV12-3 or TRBV12-4 and TRBJ1-1; D is undetermined. The CDR3 sequence is 14 residues long. V gave up 4 bases and J gave up 4 bases, with 13 bases separating them. CDR3 DNA: TGTGCCAGCAGTTCCATGGACGGTCCCACTGAAGCTTTCTTT. Translation gives CASSSMDGPTEAFF.

Many counts were recorded for this clonotype. The chain links TRBV21-1 to TRBJ1-2; no DNA check was done on the table's D call, TRBD1. TRBV21-1 is a pseudogene segment. CDR3 size: 13 residues. In DNA form, the CDR3 reads TGTGCCAGCAGCAAAGTAGGGGGGGGCGGCTACACCTTC. This sequence encodes CASSKVGGGGYTF.